Following are 32 T cell receptor beta chains from one sample sequenced in a study of CXCR3-negative and CXCR3-positive naive CD8 T cells. UMI-labeled 5' RACE TRB cDNA libraries were prepared from the cells. TCRdb reprocessed the 5' RACE reads; each CDR3 protein has one entry and no DNA is given. The table lists about 120,000 distinct CDR3 sequences, with under 0.5% in the top ten. The sequenced sample was naive CXCR3- CD8+ T cells from blood. Stated subset: CD45RO-CCR7+CD27+CD95- naive CD8+ T cells lacking CXCR3 (TNR3-). The source is a human donor in good health. Some clones in this sample may be carry-over from other donors' samples.

V usage is TRBV13 and J usage is TRBJ2-3; TCRdb proposes TRBD2, but this gene call is untestable without DNA. CDR3 size: 14 residues. Germline CDR1 and CDR2: PRHDT and FYEKMQ (reference sequence). This CDR3 reads CASSPGLNTDTQYF.

The rearrangement joins TRBV11-3 to TRBJ2-5; TCRdb names TRBD1, which stays unverified in the absence of DNA. In germline, CDR1 is SGHNT, CDR2 YENEEA. This CDR3 region has 14 residues. The CDR3 is CASSPWGGEETQYF.

The rearrangement uses TRBV6-2 or TRBV6-3 and TRBJ1-6; TCRdb indicates TRBD1, and absent DNA this call remains unverified. In germline, CDR1 is MNHEY, CDR2 SVGEGT. The CDR3 totals 16 residues. The CDR3 here is CASSYPRTGDNSPLHF.

This chain connects TRBV12-3 or TRBV12-4 to TRBJ1-1; TCRdb reports TRBD1, a call that lacks DNA to check it against. This CDR3 contains 20 residues. The CDR3 loop reads CASMQNAITGTGWRDTEAFF.

This chain joins TRBV15 and TRBJ2-7. There are 17 residues in the CDR3. Germline values: CDR1 LNHNV, CDR2 YYDKDF (reference sequence). CDR3 residues: CATSRNSLGDRGYEQYF.

The chain joins TRBV7-9 to TRBJ2-2; no DNA is available, so the TRBD1 call from TCRdb remains unchecked. The CDR3 contains 14 residues. Germline CDR1 reads SEHNR; CDR2 reads FQNEAQ (reference sequence). The CDR3 here is CASIRTVNTGELFF.

This chain uses TRBV9 with TRBJ2-7; no DNA is available, so the TRBD2 call from TCRdb remains unchecked. This CDR3 region has 13 residues. CDR1 is SGDLS and CDR2 is YYNGEE in the germline V gene. CDR3 sequence reads: CASSANGDYEQYF.

The chain couples TRBV15 to TRBJ2-7; TCRdb's D call, TRBD1, is unchecked because there is no DNA. This CDR3 has 13 residues. Germline CDR1 LNHNV, CDR2 YYDKDF (reference sequence). The chain's CDR3 is CATSRTPSYEQYF.

The CDR3 protein is CASSYFRPTNEKLFF. The gene calls are TRBV28 and TRBJ1-4. Germline V gene sequence: CDR1 MDHEN, CDR2 SYDVKM. There are 15 residues in the CDR3.

J is TRBJ2-5 and V is TRBV28; TCRdb reports TRBD2, a call that lacks DNA to check it against. In germline, CDR1 is MDHEN, CDR2 SYDVKM. The CDR3 covers 18 residues. The CDR3 protein is CASSLGTSGIYPRETQYF.

V is TRBV5-1 and J is TRBJ2-7; TCRdb's D gene call, TRBD2, goes unchecked for lack of DNA. The CDR3 consists of 15 residues. In germline, CDR1 is SGHRS, CDR2 YFSETQ. This chain's CDR3 is CASSLAPGLSNEQYF.

This chain's CDR3 is CASSFHRGLKDEQFF. V gene TRBV11-3 combines with J gene TRBJ2-1; TCRdb picks TRBD1, but there is no DNA to check that call. Per the germline V gene, CDR1 is SGHNT and CDR2 is YENEEA. CDR3 size: 15 residues. Full variable domain (outside the CDR3, taken from reference TRBV11-3 and TRBJ2-1): EAGVVQSPRYKIIEKKQPVAFWCNPISGHNTLYWYLQNLGQGPELLIRYENEEAVDDSQLPKDRFSAERLKGVDSTLKIQPAELGDSAVYLCASSFHRGLKDEQFFGPGTRLTVL.

The genes are TRBV11-2 and TRBJ1-2; TCRdb picks TRBD1, but there is no DNA to check that call. CDR1 is SGHAT and CDR2 is FQNNGV in the germline V gene. The CDR3 runs 14 residues. This CDR3 reads CASSLNDRTYGYTF.

CDR3 sequence reads: CASNAPLSTEAFF. This chain connects TRBV2 to TRBJ1-1. There are 13 residues in the CDR3. Germline CDR1 is SNHLY and CDR2 is FYNNEI.

This CDR3 reads CASSFEGTTEAFF. The V gene is TRBV7-6, the J gene TRBJ1-1. The V gene's germline CDR1 is SGHVS and CDR2 FNYEAQ. The CDR3 consists of 13 residues.

The chain employs TRBV20-1 and TRBJ2-7; with no DNA, the TCRdb D assignment of TRBD2 cannot be verified. CDR3 size: 16 residues. Germline CDR1 is DFQATT and CDR2 is SNEGSKA (reference sequence). CDR3 protein: CSADDQLATHTYEQYF.

The chain uses TRBV28 and TRBJ2-4; TCRdb indicates TRBD1, and absent DNA this call remains unverified. Germline assignment: CDR1 MDHEN and CDR2 SYDVKM. The CDR3 covers 14 residues. CDR3 amino acids: CASSSRSPGDIQYF. Variable domain in full (rest from reference TRBV28 and TRBJ2-4): DVKVTQSSRYLVKRTGEKVFLECVQDMDHENMFWYRQDPGLGLRLIYFSYDVKMKEKGDIPEGYSVSREKKERFSLILESASTNQTSMYLCASSSRSPGDIQYFGAGTRLSVL.

CDR3 sequence: CSVSTGARNQPQHF. This chain connects TRBV29-1 to TRBJ1-5; TCRdb's D gene call, TRBD1, goes unchecked for lack of DNA. Germline V lookup: CDR1 SQVTM, CDR2 ANQGSEA. This CDR3 comprises 14 residues.

The chain joins TRBV7-2 to TRBJ2-7; the D call of TRBD1 rests on TCRdb alone, since no DNA is present to check it. Germline lookup yields CDR1 SGHTA and CDR2 FQGNSA. The CDR3 runs 14 residues. The CDR3 sequence is CASRFEGFSYEQYF.

This sequence joins TRBV13 and TRBJ2-7; TCRdb returns TRBD2, unconfirmable since there is no DNA. This CDR3 has 16 amino acids. Germline V lookup: CDR1 PRHDT, CDR2 FYEKMQ (reference sequence). CDR3: CASSSNSGPRPYEQYF. Combining the CDR3 with reference TRBV13 and TRBJ2-7 gives the whole variable domain AAGVIQSPRHLIKEKRETATLKCYPIPRHDTVYWYQQGPGQDPQFLISFYEKMQSDKGSIPDRFSAQQFSDYHSELNMSSLELGDSALYFCASSSNSGPRPYEQYFGPGTRLTVT.

The chain's CDR3 is CSVSPGQGSYEQYF. This chain joins TRBV29-1 and TRBJ2-7; TCRdb's assignment of TRBD2 cannot be checked, as there is no DNA. CDR1 and CDR2 from the germline V gene are SQVTM and ANQGSEA. This CDR3 contains 14 residues.

The rearrangement links TRBV27 to TRBJ2-7; TCRdb returns TRBD1, unconfirmable since there is no DNA. The CDR3 covers 13 residues. Germline V gene lookup returns CDR1 MNHEY and CDR2 SMNVEV (reference sequence). CDR3 region: CASSLDTTYEQYF.

V and J are TRBV29-1 and TRBJ2-1. CDR1 and CDR2 from the germline V gene are SQVTM and ANQGSEA. The CDR3 consists of 11 residues. The CDR3 sequence: CSVASNNEQFF.

V is TRBV4-1 and J is TRBJ1-2; TCRdb proposes TRBD1, but this gene call is untestable without DNA. The CDR3 covers 15 residues. CDR1 MGHRA and CDR2 YSYEKL come from the germline V gene. CDR3 amino acids: CASSQDRTGSYGYTF.

The V call is TRBV7-8, the J call TRBJ2-1; there is no DNA to check the TCRdb D call of TRBD2. The CDR3 spans 17 residues. The germline CDR1 and CDR2 sequences are SGHVS and FQNEAQ. The CDR3 sequence is CASSGTPGRETWFEQFF. The whole variable domain, remainder taken from reference TRBV7-8 and TRBJ2-1, is GAGVSQSPRYKVAKRGQDVALRCDPISGHVSLFWYQQALGQGPEFLTYFQNEAQLDKSGLPSDRFFAERPEGSVSTLKIQRTQQEDSAVYLCASSGTPGRETWFEQFFGPGTRLTVL.

This chain joins TRBV12-3 or TRBV12-4 and TRBJ2-2. The CDR3 extends over 16 amino acids. The CDR3 sequence: CASSPIDRANTGELFF.

This rearrangement joins TRBV7-2 to TRBJ2-7; without DNA, the TCRdb call of TRBD1 cannot be checked. The length of the CDR3 is 17 residues. The germline gives CDR1 SGHTA, CDR2 FQGNSA. CDR3 protein: CASSLRVGTELSYEQYF. Full variable domain (remainder filled in from reference TRBV7-2 and TRBJ2-7): GAGVSQSPSNKVTEKGKDVELRCDPISGHTALYWYRQSLGQGLEFLIYFQGNSAPDKSGLPSDRFSAERTGGSVSTLTIQRTQQEDSAVYLCASSLRVGTELSYEQYFGPGTRLTVT.

The gene calls are TRBV5-5 and TRBJ2-7; the TCRdb call, TRBD1, lacks DNA for checking. CDR1 SGHKS and CDR2 YYEKEE come from the germline V gene (reference sequence). The CDR3 runs 15 residues. CDR3 amino acids: CASSLSQGSSYEQYF.

V is TRBV3-1 and J is TRBJ1-5. The V gene's germline CDR1 is LGHDT and CDR2 YNNKEL (reference sequence). This CDR3 contains 15 residues. CDR3 sequence reads: CASSHSVGSNQPQHF.

The rearrangement joins TRBV28 to TRBJ2-1; TCRdb's assignment of TRBD1 cannot be checked, as there is no DNA. This CDR3 spans 17 amino acids. Germline CDR1 MDHEN, CDR2 SYDVKM. The CDR3: CASSEALRDSFYNEQFF.

The rearrangement uses TRBV3-1 and TRBJ2-1. Per germline, CDR1 LGHDT and CDR2 YNNKEL (reference sequence). The CDR3 contains 16 residues. CDR3 sequence: CASSQRWTGPYNEQFF.

This CDR3 is CASSDRQGWDSPLHF. The V and J genes are TRBV5-1 and TRBJ1-6; checking the TCRdb D call of TRBD1 is not possible without DNA. The CDR3 is made up of 15 amino acids. Per germline, CDR1 SGHRS and CDR2 YFSETQ. Looking up the rest from reference TRBV5-1 and TRBJ1-6 gives the full variable domain: KAGVTQTPRYLIKTRGQQVTLSCSPISGHRSVSWYQQTPGQGLQFLFEYFSETQRNKGNFPGRFSGRQFSNSRSEMNVSTLELGDSALYLCASSDRQGWDSPLHFGNGTRLTVT.